Presented here are 25 T cell receptor beta chains from one specimen sequenced in a study of CD8 T cells in ankylosing spondylitis. Using its own MiXCR run on the 5' RACE reads, TCRdb lists one record per CDR3 protein. The repertoire holds some 100,000 distinct CDR3 sequences, about 8% seen once, with nearly 10% in the top ten. Sequenced material: blood, either unsorted or a sorted T cell fraction (not recorded which). The receptors were gathered from a male donor with ankylosing spondylitis or in good health (not recorded which).

This clonotype was seen repeatedly, ten times or more. The CDR3 here is CASRGGGYEQYF. The CDR3 nucleotides are TGTGCCAGCAGAGGAGGGGGCTACGAGCAGTACTTC. V gene TRBV6-5 combines with J gene TRBJ2-7, with D possibly being TRBD1 or TRBD2 (6 bases each). CDR1 is MNHEY and CDR2 is SVGAGI in the germline V gene. Trimming pared 6 bases from V and 3 bases from J, leaving 9 bases between. The length of the CDR3 is 12 residues.

This clonotype occurred many times. The chain uses TRBV6-1 and TRBJ1-4; D possibly corresponds to TRBD1 (5 bases). Trimming stripped 8 bases from V and 6 bases from J, with 16 bases between. The CDR3 covers 14 residues. CDR1 is MNHNS, CDR2 SASEGT, per germline. The CDR3: CASSRGGEYEKLFF. The CDR3, as DNA: TGTGCCAGCTCCCGGGGGGGGGAGTATGAAAAACTGTTTTTT.

This clonotype was counted between two and nine times. The rearrangement links TRBV14 to TRBJ2-2; 11 nucleotides align to TRBD2. V shed 5 bases and J 3 bases; nucleotides not matched to a gene: 2. The CDR3 runs to 15 residues. Germline CDR1 is SGHDN and CDR2 is FVKESK. DNA of the CDR3: TGTGCCAGCAGCTCTAGCGGGAGGTACACCGGGGAGCTGTTTTTT. It yields the protein CASSSSGRYTGELFF.

This clonotype was seen at least ten times. The chain joins TRBV29-1 to TRBJ2-2; tentatively, D is TRBD1 (5 bases). There are 14 residues in the CDR3. V was trimmed by 6 bases and J by 3 bases, leaving 14 bases between them. Per germline, CDR1 SQVTM and CDR2 ANQGSEA. As DNA, the CDR3 is TGCAGCGTCGAACCTCCAGGGTACACCGGGGAGCTGTTTTTT. This gives the protein CSVEPPGYTGELFF.

This clonotype was detected many times. CDR3 loop: CASSDRVGGYTF. For the CDR3, the DNA is TGTGCCAGCAGTGACAGGGTGGGCGGCTACACCTTC. The J gene is TRBJ1-2, the V gene TRBV5-5, with 7 nucleotides matching TRBD1. The CDR3 contains 12 residues. Germline lookup yields CDR1 SGHKS and CDR2 YYEKEE (reference sequence). The V gene end was trimmed by 5 bases and the J gene end by 8 bases; junction bases not matched to a gene: 6.

This clonotype occurred many times. This rearrangement joins TRBV7-6 to TRBJ2-3, with 15 bases lining up with TRBD2. From germline, CDR1 is SGHVS and CDR2 FNYEAQ. The CDR3 extends over 18 amino acids. J lost 2 bases, V lost 5 bases, and 8 bases had no gene match. This chain's CDR3 is CASSKWTSGRGYTDTQYF. Written as DNA, the CDR3 is TGTGCCAGCAGCAAATGGACTAGCGGGAGGGGGTACACAGATACGCAGTATTTT.

This clonotype was seen many times. The chain joins TRBV24-1 to TRBJ1-1; D is undetermined. Germline CDR1 and CDR2: KGHDR and SFDVKD. The CDR3 length is 11 residues. The V end was cut by 12 bases, the J end by 0 bases, with 7 bases between. CDR3 protein: CAPEVNTEAFF. The CDR3 DNA is TGTGCCCCAGAAGTGAACACTGAAGCTTTCTTT.

The chain is built from TRBV4-3 and TRBJ2-7; D is perhaps TRBD1 (5 bases). The CDR3 runs 15 residues. Trimming took 2 bases from V and 3 from J, leaving 14 bases between them. Germline V gene lookup returns CDR1 LGHNA and CDR2 YSLEER. The CDR3 DNA follows: TGCGCCAGCAGCCAACAGGGATATGGGGACTACGAGCAGTACTTC. Translated, it gives CASSQQGYGDYEQYF.

In its sample, this clonotype was seen a few times. The chain recombines TRBV18 with TRBJ1-1; D may be TRBD1 (6 bases). Germline values: CDR1 KGHSH, CDR2 LQKENI. The CDR3 length is 14 residues. V was shortened by 5 bases and J by 5 bases, with 15 bases between the two germline ends. CDR3 sequence: CASSASGESTEAFF. CDR3 DNA sequence: TGTGCCAGCTCAGCCTCAGGGGAATCGACTGAAGCTTTCTTT.

Many counts were recorded for this clonotype. The gene calls are TRBV10-1 and TRBJ2-3; unclear D gene. V was shortened by 0 bases and J by 7 bases, with 11 bases between the two germline ends. The CDR3 covers 14 residues. From germline, CDR1 is WNHNN and CDR2 SYGVQD (reference sequence). The CDR3 region is CASSESGRPNTQYF. The CDR3 coding sequence is TGCGCCAGCAGTGAGTCGGGCCGGCCAAATACGCAGTATTTT.

This clonotype was seen a few times. The chain carries TRBV7-9 and TRBJ2-1; D might be TRBD2 (5 bases). The germline V and J ends were trimmed by 3 bases and 7 bases, with 13 bases remaining between them. This CDR3 contains 14 residues. Germline V gene sequence: CDR1 SEHNR, CDR2 FQNEAQ (reference sequence). CDR3 bases: TGTGCCAGCAGCTTGAGGACTGCCGCGAATGAGCAGTTCTTC. It encodes CASSLRTAANEQFF. The full variable domain, rest sourced from reference TRBV7-9 and TRBJ2-1, is DTGVSQNPRHKITKRGQNVTFRCDPISEHNRLYWYRQTLGQGPEFLTYFQNEAQLEKSRLLSDRFSAERPKGSFSTLEIQRTEQGDSAMYLCASSLRTAANEQFFGPGTRLTVL.

The sample holds many counts of this clonotype. The J gene is TRBJ2-4, the V gene TRBV5-1; a possible D gene is TRBD1 (6 bases). Per the germline V gene, CDR1 is SGHRS and CDR2 is YFSETQ. The V gene lost 4 bases and the J gene lost 0 bases, with 17 bases spanning the gap. The CDR3 is 17 residues long. The CDR3 protein is CASSLWQGTSAKNIQYF. The CDR3 coding sequence is TGCGCCAGCAGCCTCTGGCAGGGGACCTCAGCCAAAAACATTCAGTACTTC.

This clonotype was counted many times. V gene TRBV11-2 combines with J gene TRBJ1-1; D remains ambiguous. V gave up 1 base and J gave up 11 bases, with 17 bases separating them. Germline V gene data show CDR1 as SGHAT and CDR2 as FQNNGV. CDR3 length: 14 amino acids. The CDR3 protein is CASSLGVVPATAFF. In DNA form, the CDR3 reads TGTGCCAGCAGCTTAGGTGTAGTTCCGGCTACGGCTTTCTTT.

This clonotype was seen ten or more times. The V and J genes are TRBV6-2 or TRBV6-3 and TRBJ1-1; D unresolved. Germline V lookup: CDR1 MNHEY, CDR2 SVGEGT. V gave up 8 bases and J gave up 6 bases, with 16 bases separating them. The CDR3 is made up of 13 amino acids. The CDR3 protein is CASRRHYTAEAFF. The CDR3 nucleotides are TGTGCCAGCCGGCGGCATTATACGGCTGAAGCTTTCTTT.

This clonotype was found many times. CDR3 loop: CASSSSDRSSEAFF. The CDR3 DNA sequence: TGTGCCAGCAGCTCTTCCGACAGAAGCAGTGAAGCTTTCTTT. The V and J genes are TRBV9 and TRBJ1-1; possible D gene TRBD1, 5 bases. The CDR3 runs 14 residues. V was clipped by 4 bases and J by 7 bases, with 17 bases between them. The germline gives CDR1 SGDLS, CDR2 YYNGEE.

This clonotype was recorded many times. The rearrangement uses TRBV10-2 and TRBJ2-3; 10 bases fit TRBD2. This CDR3 spans 15 amino acids. The germline gives CDR1 WSHSY, CDR2 SAAADI. V lost 7 bases and J lost 3; bases outside the gene matches: 7. CDR3 region: CASNPLAGETDTQYF. The DNA of the CDR3 is TGCGCCAGCAACCCCCTAGCGGGAGAAACAGATACGCAGTATTTT.

This clonotype has just a few counts. The chain joins TRBV7-6 to TRBJ2-5; D is ambiguous. The CDR3 sequence is 16 residues long. Deletions cut 5 bases from V and 1 base from J, with 17 bases between. Germline V gene lookup returns CDR1 SGHVS and CDR2 FNYEAQ. The CDR3 coding sequence is TGTGCCAGCAGCCTAGGGCCTATTGGAACCCAAGAGACCCAGTACTTC. This gives the protein CASSLGPIGTQETQYF. Combining the CDR3 with reference TRBV7-6 and TRBJ2-5 gives the whole variable domain GAGVSQSPRYKVTKRGQDVALRCDPISGHVSLYWYRQALGQGPEFLTYFNYEAQQDKSGLPNDRFSAERPEGSISTLTIQRTEQRDSAMYRCASSLGPIGTQETQYFGPGTRLLVL.

The sample holds many counts of this clonotype. The V gene is TRBV27, the J gene TRBJ2-7, with D tentatively TRBD2 (5 bases). Trimming took off 5 bases at V and 2 bases at J, with 13 bases between the two ends. This CDR3 spans 14 amino acids. The germline V gene encodes CDR1 MNHEY and CDR2 SMNVEV (reference sequence). CDR3 nucleotides: TGTGCCAGCAGTCCCGGACTGGGGACCTACGAGCAGTACTTC. Translating it yields CASSPGLGTYEQYF.

This clonotype was seen at least ten times. The rearrangement joins TRBV20-1 to TRBJ2-2; D gene ambiguous. The germline V gene encodes CDR1 DFQATT and CDR2 SNEGSKA (reference sequence). The CDR3 totals 14 residues. Trimming removed 0 bases from V and 1 base from J, with 6 bases in between. This CDR3 reads CSARERRNTGELFF. The DNA of the CDR3 is TGCAGTGCTAGAGAACGGCGGAACACCGGGGAGCTGTTTTTT.

V and J are TRBV5-1 and TRBJ2-1, with D perhaps matching TRBD2 (6 bases). The ends were cut back, 0 bases at V and 12 bases at J, with 10 bases in the middle. The CDR3 length is 12 residues. Germline V gives CDR1 SGHRS, CDR2 YFSETQ. This CDR3 is CASSLGEDRQFF. As DNA, the CDR3 is TGCGCCAGCAGCTTGGGGGAGGATAGGCAGTTCTTC.

This clonotype was seen more than once but under ten times. The chain employs TRBV14 and TRBJ1-1; possibly TRBD1 for D (5 bases). Trimming left V 6 bases short and J 4 bases short, with 18 bases between. The CDR3 is 15 amino acids. Germline lookup yields CDR1 SGHDN and CDR2 FVKESK. As DNA, the CDR3 is TGTGCCAGCAGTCGCCACCAGGGAGACGGCACTGAAGCTTTCTTT. Translation: CASSRHQGDGTEAFF.

This clonotype appeared a few times. The chain recombines TRBV3-1 with TRBJ2-1, with a weak D call TRBD2 (5 bases). The CDR3 extends over 19 amino acids. Trimming stripped 10 bases from V and 0 bases from J, with 28 bases between. Germline values: CDR1 LGHDT, CDR2 YNNKEL (reference sequence). CDR3 in amino acids: CAICFHDFPSWSSYNEQFF. The CDR3 nucleotides read TGTGCCATCTGTTTCCACGATTTCCCTAGCTGGAGCTCCTACAATGAGCAGTTCTTC.

This clonotype was counted at least ten times. V usage is TRBV4-2 and J usage is TRBJ2-7, with D unresolved. The CDR3 has 14 amino acids. V was pared by 1 base and J by 3 bases, with 10 bases between. Germline CDR1 and CDR2: LGHNA and YNFKEQ. This CDR3 reads CASSQGEAVYEQYF. The CDR3 DNA sequence: TGTGCCAGCAGCCAAGGGGAAGCAGTCTACGAGCAGTACTTC.

This clonotype was picked up many times. The V gene is TRBV11-2, the J gene TRBJ2-5; a possible D gene is TRBD2 (5 bases). The V end was cut by 5 bases, the J end by 5 bases, with 15 bases between. The CDR3 runs 14 residues. Germline CDR1 is SGHAT and CDR2 is FQNNGV. The CDR3 here is CASSPRGPWETQYF. CDR3 DNA: TGTGCCAGCAGCCCCCGAGGGCCGTGGGAGACCCAGTACTTC.

This clonotype was observed at least ten times. The chain joins TRBV9 to TRBJ2-7; maybe TRBD2 (6 bases). This CDR3 spans 15 amino acids. Germline V gene sequence: CDR1 SGDLS, CDR2 YYNGEE. Trimming removed 0 bases from V and 2 bases from J, with 12 bases in between. CDR3 residues: CASSVAPGAPYEQYF. CDR3 coding DNA: TGTGCCAGCAGCGTAGCTCCGGGAGCCCCCTACGAGCAGTACTTC. Combining the CDR3 with reference TRBV9 and TRBJ2-7 gives the whole variable domain DSGVTQTPKHLITATGQRVTLRCSPRSGDLSVYWYQQSLDQGLQFLIQYYNGEERAKGNILERFSAQQFPDLHSELNLSSLELGDSALYFCASSVAPGAPYEQYFGPGTRLTVT.